Following are 13 T cell receptor beta chains from one sample sequenced in a study of blood T cell repertoires in COVID-19. Profiled with immunoSEQ multiplex PCR; TCRdb holds only in-frame clones, not every one. The data hold some 190,000 clones, with around 88% observed a single time. The sample comprised PBMCs or T cells enriched from blood (not recorded which). The origin of the receptors is a middle-aged man with acute COVID-19.

This clone came up a few times. The V call is TRBV10-3, the J call TRBJ1-1; 8 bases match TRBD1. Germline CDR1 and CDR2: ENHRY and SYGVKD. The V gene end was trimmed by 4 bases and the J gene end by 2 bases; junction bases not matched to a gene: 6. This CDR3 has 15 residues. CDR3 in amino acids: CAISGDDRGNTEAFF. CDR3 in DNA: TGTGCCATCAGTGGAGATGACAGGGGTAACACTGAAGCTTTCTTT.

This clone was recorded only once. The chain links TRBV5-1 to TRBJ2-1, with a tentative D call TRBD1 (6 bases). The CDR3 sequence is 15 residues long. Trimming pared 3 bases from V and 4 bases from J, leaving 14 bases between. CDR1 is SGHRS, CDR2 YFSETQ, per germline. As DNA, the CDR3 is TGCGCCAGCAGCTCCGGCAGGGGCCAATACAATGAGCAGTTCTTC. This gives the protein CASSSGRGQYNEQFF.

This rearrangement joins TRBV5-1 to TRBJ1-2, with D uncertain. Trimming removed 0 bases from V and 8 bases from J, with 17 bases in between. CDR3 size: 15 residues. From germline, CDR1 is SGHRS and CDR2 YFSETQ. CDR3 bases: TGCGCCAGCAGCTTGGGATCAGCGGTCTTAGGGGGCTACACCTTC. It encodes CASSLGSAVLGGYTF.

The chain couples TRBV9 to TRBJ2-7; 9 bases align to TRBD2. The V segment lost 4 bases and the J segment 3 bases; nucleotides outside the gene matches: 5. The CDR3 has 14 residues. Germline CDR1 SGDLS, CDR2 YYNGEE. CDR3 residues: CASSSSSGIYEQYF. The CDR3, as DNA: TGTGCCAGCAGCTCATCTAGCGGGATCTACGAGCAGTACTTC.

The CDR3 loop is CASSLGYRENEQYF. The CDR3 DNA follows: TGTGCCAGCAGCTTAGGGTACAGGGAAAACGAGCAGTACTTC. The V call is TRBV7-8, the J call TRBJ2-7, with D tentatively TRBD1 (6 bases). V lost 1 base, J lost 5 bases, and 12 bases lay in between. This CDR3 has 14 amino acids. Germline values: CDR1 SGHVS, CDR2 FQNEAQ.

The chain is built from TRBV19 and TRBJ2-5; possibly TRBD2 for D (6 bases). CDR1 LNHDA and CDR2 SQIVND come from the germline V gene (reference sequence). V lost 7 bases and J lost 9, with 18 bases in between. The CDR3 spans 13 residues. The CDR3 DNA follows: TGTGCCAGTACCCGAGGAGGTCGCGGGGCCCAGTACTTC. Protein product: CASTRGGRGAQYF.

The chain links TRBV10-3 to TRBJ2-1, with no clear D. The CDR3 covers 13 residues. V was shortened by 4 bases and J by 5 bases, with 9 bases between the two germline ends. Germline CDR1 ENHRY, CDR2 SYGVKD. Written as DNA, the CDR3 is TGTGCCATCAGTGTGGCGGTAGACAATGAGCAGTTCTTC. It translates to CAISVAVDNEQFF.

This chain uses TRBV5-4 with TRBJ2-7; the match to TRBD1 covers 8 bases. Germline V gives CDR1 SGHNT, CDR2 YYREEE (reference sequence). The CDR3 loop spans 14 amino acids. V shed 3 bases, J shed 6 bases, and the junction held 8 bases outside the gene matches. The CDR3 protein is CASSSAGTGREQYF. The CDR3 region has the DNA TGTGCCAGCAGCTCGGCCGGGACAGGCCGCGAGCAGTACTTC.

The chain uses TRBV9 and TRBJ2-7; possible D gene TRBD2, 5 bases. Trimming stripped 0 bases from V and 2 bases from J, with 9 bases between. There are 14 residues in the CDR3. Germline loops: CDR1 SGDLS, CDR2 YYNGEE. The CDR3 reads CASSVVERTYEQYF. The CDR3, as DNA: TGTGCCAGCAGCGTAGTTGAGCGGACCTACGAGCAGTACTTC. The entire variable domain, with the rest obtained from reference TRBV9 and TRBJ2-7, is as follows: DSGVTQTPKHLITATGQRVTLRCSPRSGDLSVYWYQQSLDQGLQFLIQYYNGEERAKGNILERFSAQQFPDLHSELNLSSLELGDSALYFCASSVVERTYEQYFGPGTRLTVT.

The J gene is TRBJ2-5, the V gene TRBV5-6, with D hard to call. With 2 bases removed from V and 3 bases from J, the gap between germline ends came to 8 bases. Germline V CDR1 and CDR2: SGHDT, YYEEEE. CDR3 size: 13 residues. The CDR3 loop reads CASSFGAEETQYF. The CDR3 bases are TGTGCCAGCAGCTTTGGTGCAGAAGAGACCCAGTACTTC.

This chain uses TRBV27 with TRBJ1-1, with 11 nucleotides matching TRBD1. Germline CDR1 MNHEY, CDR2 SMNVEV (reference sequence). This CDR3 is built from 15 residues. V trimming: 9 bases; J trimming: 8 bases; junction bases outside the gene matches: 14. The CDR3 is CASASLGQGASEAFF. The CDR3 nucleotides read TGTGCCAGTGCTTCACTAGGACAGGGGGCATCAGAAGCTTTCTTT.

The gene calls are TRBV19 and TRBJ1-1, with no clear D. In germline, CDR1 is LNHDA, CDR2 SQIVND (reference sequence). V dropped 4 bases and J dropped 1 base, with 13 bases sitting between them. This CDR3 is 15 amino acids long. CDR3 loop: CASSTQTISNTEAFF. The CDR3 DNA sequence: TGTGCCAGTAGTACTCAGACAATTTCGAACACTGAAGCTTTCTTT.

This rearrangement joins TRBV10-3 to TRBJ2-7; 12 bases are a match to TRBD2. The CDR3 has 15 amino acids. Trimming took 6 bases from V and 1 from J; bases not matched to a gene: 4. From germline, CDR1 is ENHRY and CDR2 SYGVKD. The CDR3 bases are TGTGCCATCAGAGATGGGACTAGCGGGTCCTACGAGCAGTACTTC. It translates to CAIRDGTSGSYEQYF.